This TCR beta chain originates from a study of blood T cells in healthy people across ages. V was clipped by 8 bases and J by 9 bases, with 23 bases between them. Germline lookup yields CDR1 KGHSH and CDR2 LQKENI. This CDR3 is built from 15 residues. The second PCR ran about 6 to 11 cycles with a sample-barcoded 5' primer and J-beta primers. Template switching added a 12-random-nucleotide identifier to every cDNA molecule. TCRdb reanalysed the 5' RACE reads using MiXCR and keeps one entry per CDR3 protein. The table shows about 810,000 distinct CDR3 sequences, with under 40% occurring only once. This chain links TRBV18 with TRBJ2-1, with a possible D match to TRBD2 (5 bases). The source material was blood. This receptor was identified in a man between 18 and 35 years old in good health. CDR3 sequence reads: CASTDLVTGKGEQFF. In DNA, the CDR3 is TGTGCCAGCACTGATCTTGTAACGGGAAAAGGTGAGCAGTTCTTC. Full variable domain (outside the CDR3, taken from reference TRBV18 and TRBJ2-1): NAGVMQNPRHLVRRRGQEARLRCSPMKGHSHVYWYRQLPEEGLKFMVYLQKENIIDESGMPKERFSAEFPKEGPSILRIQQVVRGDSAAYFCASTDLVTGKGEQFFGPGTRLTVL.